This TCR beta chain was obtained from a study of T cells after yellow fever vaccination. Turning to the study itself: When fractions had low cell numbers, they were prepared with SMART-Seq v4 Ultra Low Input.

Findings and caveats of the study: Primary-vaccination clones mostly resurfaced post-booster (96% CD4, approximately 87% CD8).

This CDR3 region has 14 residues. Trimming cost V 7 bases and J 1 base, with 14 bases left between them. From germline, CDR1 is SGHRS and CDR2 YFSETQ. With regard to this clonotype: Antigen specificity is unknown. With a much larger clone just one base away, this may be a read error.

TCRdb re-called the 5' RACE reads through MiXCR, storing one row per CDR3 protein. The table records some 400,000 distinct CDR3 sequences, around 20% of them present only once. The chain couples TRBV5-1 to TRBJ1-1; TRBD1 might be the D (5 bases). This sequence was found in a man younger than 35 who received the YFV17D yellow fever vaccine. The material sequenced was PBMCs, taken before the yellow fever booster vaccination. The CDR3 DNA is TGCGCCAGCTGCTCTGGACACTCGAACACTGAAGCTTTCTTT. Protein: CASCSGHSNTEAFF.